The 11 T cell receptor beta chains below all came from one sample that was sequenced in a study of graft-versus-host responses after intestinal transplantation. Some clones are missing from TCRdb's copy, which holds only in-frame ones; the method was immunoSEQ multiplex PCR. The repertoire consists of roughly 12,000 clones, with 60% to 85% occurring once and the leading ten covering roughly a third. The source was PBMCs, collected 494 days after intestinal transplant. Receptors were obtained from a human patient who received an intestinal transplant, so some T cells may come from the graft donor.

The genes are TRBV6-4 and TRBJ2-3; 7 nucleotides line up with TRBD2. CDR1 and CDR2 (germline): MRHNA, SNTAGT. V was clipped by 0 bases and J by 0 bases; unmatched bases: 0. The CDR3 sequence is 15 residues long. This CDR3 is CASSDSGGSTDTQYF. In DNA, the CDR3 is TGTGCCAGCAGTGACTCGGGGGGGAGCACAGATACGCAGTATTTT.

The rearrangement links TRBV28 to TRBJ1-2, with D uncertain. V gave up 7 bases and J gave up 0 bases, with 9 bases separating them. The germline V gene has CDR1 MDHEN and CDR2 SYDVKM. There are 13 residues in the CDR3. This chain's CDR3 is CASTVTSNYGYTF. CDR3 bases: TGTGCCAGCACTGTTACCTCTAACTATGGCTACACCTTC.

J is TRBJ1-5 and V is TRBV7-9; possible D gene TRBD1, 5 bases. V lost 5 bases and J 5 bases, leaving 13 bases between the germline ends. Per the germline V gene, CDR1 is SEHNR and CDR2 is FQNEAQ (reference sequence). CDR3 length: 14 amino acids. This CDR3 reads CASSRGGLDQPQHF. The CDR3 DNA sequence: TGTGCCAGCAGCCGCGGGGGATTAGATCAGCCCCAGCATTTT. Together with reference TRBV7-9 and TRBJ1-5, the CDR3 gives the full variable domain: DTGVSQNPRHKITKRGQNVTFRCDPISEHNRLYWYRQTLGQGPEFLTYFQNEAQLEKSRLLSDRFSAERPKGSFSTLEIQRTEQGDSAMYLCASSRGGLDQPQHFGDGTRLSIL.

V is TRBV30 and J is TRBJ2-1; perhaps D is TRBD1 or TRBD2 (5 bases each). V lost 3 bases and J 3 bases, leaving 18 bases between the germline ends. Germline values: CDR1 GTSNPN, CDR2 SVGIG (reference sequence). The CDR3 length is 16 residues. CDR3 sequence (DNA): TGTGCCTGGAGCGGGTTTACCGGGACCAACTACAATGAGCAGTTCTTC. Amino acids: CAWSGFTGTNYNEQFF.

The rearrangement joins TRBV9 to TRBJ2-3; D ambiguous. CDR3 length equals 16 residues. Per the germline V gene, CDR1 is SGDLS and CDR2 is YYNGEE. Trimming pared 2 bases from V and 2 bases from J, leaving 15 bases between. The CDR3 coding sequence is TGTGCCAGCAGCGTTGGCACTTACTCCTTCACAGATACGCAGTATTTT. Translation: CASSVGTYSFTDTQYF.

This chain links TRBV6-1 with TRBJ2-5; 8 bases map to TRBD1. CDR1 is MNHNS, CDR2 SASEGT, per germline. Germline trimming cut 6 bases from V and 4 bases from J; bases unmatched to any gene: 4. The CDR3 spans 13 residues. CDR3 region: CASRDRGAETQYF. In DNA form, the CDR3 reads TGTGCCAGCAGAGACAGGGGAGCAGAGACCCAGTACTTC.

This clone is labeled medium-sized. This chain links TRBV27 with TRBJ2-3; 10 bases align to TRBD2. CDR3 size: 16 residues. V was pared by 0 bases and J by 6 bases, with 6 bases of the junction left unmatched. The V gene's germline CDR1 is MNHEY and CDR2 SMNVEV (reference sequence). The CDR3 loop reads CASSLSLAGVWDTQYF. CDR3 nucleotide sequence: TGTGCCAGCAGTTTATCCCTAGCGGGAGTGTGGGATACGCAGTATTTT.

The sample holds one count of this clone. The chain couples TRBV19 to TRBJ2-5; a weak D match, TRBD1 (6 bases). Trimming cost V 4 bases and J 4 bases, with 16 bases left between them. The length of the CDR3 is 15 residues. Germline-derived CDR1 and CDR2 are LNHDA and SQIVND (reference sequence). CDR3 DNA: TGTGCCAGTAGTACGGCAGGGGCAGCGTTAGAGACCCAGTACTTC. It translates to CASSTAGAALETQYF.

The V call is TRBV6-7, the J call TRBJ2-2, with no clear D. TRBV6-7 is annotated as an ORF whose role is uncertain. Trimming left V 5 bases short and J 3 bases short, with 10 bases between. This CDR3 is 14 amino acids long. The CDR3 DNA follows: TGTGCCAGCAGTGGAGACTTAGACACCGGGGAGCTGTTTTTT. Translating gives CASSGDLDTGELFF.

The chain joins TRBV2 to TRBJ2-5; TRBD2 matches at 7 bases. This CDR3 is built from 13 residues. V lost 6 bases to trimming and J lost 5 bases; unmatched junction nucleotides: 6. Germline CDR1 is SNHLY and CDR2 is FYNNEI. CDR3: CASSPGREETQYF. Here the CDR3 DNA reads TGTGCCAGCAGCCCGGGGAGGGAGGAGACCCAGTACTTC.

V and J are TRBV28 and TRBJ2-3; 14 bases line up with TRBD2. The CDR3 spans 16 residues. V gave up 5 bases and J gave up 2 bases; unmatched junction bases: 3. Per germline, CDR1 MDHEN and CDR2 SYDVKM. Written as DNA, the CDR3 is TGTGCCAGCAGTCGGGGACTAGCGGGAGCCACAGATACGCAGTATTTT. Translation: CASSRGLAGATDTQYF.